The rows below give T cell receptor beta chains drawn from one sample of a study of regulatory T cells in long-lasting Graves disease. Via MiXCR, TCRdb re-called the multiplex PCR reads, giving one row per CDR3 protein. The data contain 300,000 to 500,000 distinct CDR3 sequences, 20% to 25% of them singletons. The sequenced sample was peripheral blood mononuclear cells (PBMCs), obtained when the disease was refractory, from a patient treated with antithyroid drugs. These receptors came from a female donor with Graves disease. Each CDR3 is given with its conserved first and last residue. The D gene is left open where the match is weak. Clone size appears in some rows only: once, few, many, or a class for an expanded clone.

D: .
J: TRBJ1-2
size: few
V: TRBV7-2
CDR3: CASSSDRYYGYTF
DNA: TGTGCCAGCAGCTCGGACAGATACTATGGCTACACCTTC

D: .
J: TRBJ1-4
size: few
V: TRBV3-1
CDR3: CASSQDRQGSEKLFF
DNA: TGTGCCAGCAGCCAAGATCGTCAGGGATCTGAAAAACTGTTTTTT

D: TRBD1
J: TRBJ2-7
size: .
V: TRBV29-1
CDR3: CSMATGVPFYEQYF
DNA: TGCAGCATGGCTACAGGGGTTCCGTTCTACGAGCAGTACTTC

D: .
J: TRBJ1-1
size: .
V: TRBV29-1
CDR3: CSVEGRMNTKAFF
DNA: TGCAGCGTTGAAGGACGGATGAACACTAAAGCTTTCTTT

D: .
J: TRBJ1-1
size: many
V: TRBV11-2
CDR3: CANSLQIGNTEAFF
DNA: TGTGCCAACAGCTTACAGATAGGGAACACTGAAGCTTTCTTT

D: TRBD1
J: TRBJ1-1
size: .
V: TRBV4-1
CDR3: CASSQGGGTEGFF
DNA: TGCGCCAGCAGCCAAGGGGGGGGGACAGAGGGTTTCTTT

D: TRBD1
J: TRBJ1-4
size: many
V: TRBV28
CDR3: CASSFQGQGLGKLFF
DNA: TGTGCCAGCAGTTTCCAGGGACAGGGACTTGGAAAACTGTTTTTT

D: .
J: TRBJ1-6
size: many
V: TRBV30
CDR3: CAWTHGAGSPLHF
DNA: TGTGCCTGGACTCACGGCGCGGGATCACCCCTCCACTTT

D: .
J: TRBJ1-5
size: many
V: TRBV20-1
CDR3: CSAADGAQPQHF
DNA: TGCAGTGCCGCGGACGGGGCACAGCCCCAGCATTTT

D: TRBD2
J: TRBJ2-2
size: .
V: TRBV7-9
CDR3: CASSQGLADTGELFF
DNA: TGTGCCAGCAGCCAGGGACTAGCGGACACCGGGGAGCTGTTTTTT

D: .
J: TRBJ1-5
size: many
V: TRBV18
CDR3: CASSPGTANQPQHF
DNA: TGTGCCAGCAGCCCCGGGACGGCCAATCAGCCCCAGCATTTT

D: TRBD2
J: TRBJ2-5
size: .
V: TRBV28
CDR3: CASSLMVGREVSQETQYF
DNA: TGTGCCAGCAGTTTAATGGTTGGGCGGGAGGTATCACAAGAGACCCAGTACTTC

D: .
J: TRBJ1-4
size: .
V: TRBV18
CDR3: CASSPSQRPNEKLFF
DNA: TGTGCCAGCTCACCATCACAGAGGCCTAATGAAAAACTGTTTTTT

D: TRBD1
J: TRBJ1-6
size: .
V: TRBV4-3
CDR3: CASSQVAGGNSPLHF
DNA: TGCGCCAGCAGCCAAGTAGCAGGGGGGAATTCACCCCTCCACTTT

D: TRBD2
J: TRBJ2-3
size: .
V: TRBV29-1
CDR3: CSVDGLPLAGVSTDTQYF
DNA: TGCAGCGTTGATGGTCTTCCGCTAGCGGGGGTCAGCACAGATACGCAGTATTTT

D: .
J: TRBJ1-5
size: .
V: TRBV20-1
CDR3: CSVGRAFNQPQHF
DNA: TGCAGTGTCGGCAGGGCCTTCAATCAGCCCCAGCATTTT

D: TRBD2
J: TRBJ2-6
size: few
V: TRBV10-3
CDR3: CAISLGGSGANVLTF
DNA: TGTGCCATCTCACTCGGGGGGTCCGGGGCCAACGTCCTGACTTTC

D: TRBD2
J: TRBJ2-2
size: .
V: TRBV19
CDR3: CASSILSPRASGRTGELFF
DNA: TGTGCCAGTAGTATACTGAGCCCACGGGCTAGCGGGAGGACCGGGGAGCTGTTTTTT

D: .
J: TRBJ2-7
size: .
V: TRBV5-1
CDR3: CASSLSMDLYEQYF
DNA: TGCGCCAGCAGCTTGTCTATGGATCTCTACGAGCAGTACTTC

D: TRBD1
J: TRBJ1-1
size: .
V: TRBV4-1
CDR3: CASSLTPGQGRTEAFF
DNA: TGCGCCAGCAGCCTAACACCGGGACAGGGACGGACTGAAGCTTTCTTT

D: .
J: TRBJ2-5
size: .
V: TRBV19
CDR3: CASSIGLQETQYF
DNA: TGTGCCAGTAGTATCGGGCTGCAAGAGACCCAGTACTTC

D: TRBD2
J: TRBJ2-7
size: many
V: TRBV27
CDR3: CASSSWTSSYEQYF
DNA: TGTGCCAGCAGCTCGTGGACTAGCTCCTACGAGCAGTACTTC

D: .
J: TRBJ1-2
size: .
V: TRBV18
CDR3: CASSSRDTNGYTF
DNA: TGTGCCAGCTCATCCCGGGACACGAATGGCTACACCTTC

D: .
J: TRBJ1-1
size: few
V: TRBV5-5
CDR3: CASSFRLSGNTEAFF
DNA: TGTGCCAGCAGCTTTCGGCTCTCTGGGAACACTGAAGCTTTCTTT

D: TRBD1
J: TRBJ2-5
size: .
V: TRBV10-3
CDR3: CAISESNSGRGPQETQYF
DNA: TGTGCCATCAGTGAGTCGAACTCCGGCAGGGGGCCTCAAGAGACCCAGTACTTC

D: .
J: TRBJ1-6
size: .
V: TRBV9
CDR3: CASSGGTFSSPLHF
DNA: TGTGCCAGCAGCGGGGGGACGTTCAGCTCACCCCTCCACTTT

D: .
J: TRBJ2-1
size: .
V: TRBV11-1
CDR3: CASSLEDSYNEQFF
DNA: TGTGCCAGCAGCTTGGAGGACAGTTACAATGAGCAGTTCTTC

D: .
J: TRBJ1-2
size: .
V: TRBV5-5
CDR3: CASRSRAITRGEDGYIF
DNA: TGTGCCAGCAGATCCCGGGCCATCACGCGGGGGGAGGATGGCTACATCTTC

D: .
J: TRBJ2-7
size: many
V: TRBV6-5
CDR3: CASSYGGGSYEQYF
DNA: TGTGCCAGCAGTTACGGAGGGGGCTCCTACGAGCAGTACTTC

D: .
J: TRBJ2-2
size: once
V: TRBV20-1
CDR3: CSARGAGLENTGELFF
DNA: TGCAGTGCTAGGGGGGCAGGACTCGAGAACACCGGGGAGCTGTTTTTT

D: .
J: TRBJ2-4
size: few
V: TRBV7-2
CDR3: CASSLRLSGKNIQYF
DNA: TGTGCCAGCAGCTTACGTCTAAGCGGAAAAAACATTCAGTACTTC

D: TRBD2
J: TRBJ2-2
size: .
V: TRBV6-1
CDR3: CASTGLAGGADTGELFF
DNA: TGTGCCAGCACGGGACTAGCGGGAGGGGCGGACACCGGGGAGCTGTTTTTT

D: TRBD1
J: TRBJ1-5
size: .
V: TRBV28
CDR3: CASAVAGGTGGQPQHF
DNA: TGTGCCAGTGCAGTTGCAGGGGGGACTGGGGGACAGCCCCAGCATTTT

D: .
J: TRBJ1-3
size: .
V: TRBV18
CDR3: CASSPLSDRADTIYF
DNA: TGTGCCAGCTCACCCCTTTCAGACAGAGCCGACACCATATATTTT

D: .
J: TRBJ1-3
size: .
V: TRBV7-9
CDR3: CVSSLALRDYSGNTIYF
DNA: TGTGTCAGCAGCTTAGCGCTCCGTGACTACTCTGGAAACACCATATATTTT

D: TRBD2
J: TRBJ2-2
size: .
V: TRBV5-1
CDR3: CASSPRTSGTTGELFF
DNA: TGCGCCAGCAGCCCCAGGACTAGCGGGACCACCGGGGAGCTGTTTTTT

D: .
J: TRBJ2-5
size: many
V: TRBV30
CDR3: CAWSLGSYQETQYF
DNA: TGTGCCTGGAGCCTCGGGAGCTACCAAGAGACCCAGTACTTC